These 28 T cell receptor beta chains share one sample of origin, sequenced in a study of T-cell reconstitution after alpha-beta-depleted transplantation in children. Library preparation (for TCRbeta) was performed with unique molecular identifiers. One entry per CDR3 protein results from TCRdb running MiXCR on the PCR reads. The table has hundreds of thousands of distinct CDR3 sequences, roughly 13% seen once. The sequences come from PBMCs, collected before TCRalphabeta/CD19-depleted stem cell transplant. Receptors were obtained from a girl aged 2 to 10 with congenital amegakaryocytic thrombocytopenia, due to receive a stem cell transplant.

This clonotype was found many times. The chain carries TRBV29-1 and TRBJ1-4, with D hard to call. This CDR3 has 12 amino acids. Germline-derived CDR1 and CDR2 are SQVTM and ANQGSEA. Between the trimmed V and J ends, which lost 5 bases and 8 bases, there was a span of 12 bases. The CDR3 is CSVRSLGEKLFF. For the CDR3, the DNA is TGCAGCGTTCGGAGTTTGGGGGAAAAACTGTTTTTT.

V usage is TRBV28 and J usage is TRBJ2-1; TRBD2 aligns across 12 bases. The CDR3 is 16 amino acids. CDR1 and CDR2 from the germline V gene are MDHEN and SYDVKM. V was pared by 5 bases and J by 4 bases, with 6 bases of the junction left unmatched. Here the CDR3 DNA reads TGTGCCAGCAGTCCCCTTGGACTAGCGGGGTACAATGAGCAGTTCTTC. Translating it yields CASSPLGLAGYNEQFF.

In this sample, this clonotype turned up many times. This rearrangement joins TRBV5-1 to TRBJ2-3; TRBD2 is a possible D gene (6 bases). Trimming took off 2 bases at V and 1 base at J, with 11 bases between the two ends. Germline-derived CDR1 and CDR2 are SGHRS and YFSETQ. The CDR3 is 15 residues long. CDR3 in amino acids: CASSFSTGGTDTQYF. The DNA for the CDR3 is TGCGCCAGCAGCTTTTCCACGGGGGGCACAGATACGCAGTATTTT.

This clonotype was observed a handful of times. CDR3 protein: CSAGLPGDEQYF. The CDR3 region has the DNA TGCAGCGCGGGACTACCGGGTGACGAGCAGTACTTC. The J gene is TRBJ2-7, the V gene TRBV29-1, with TRBD2 identical over 7 bases. The CDR3 is 12 residues long. Germline V gene lookup returns CDR1 SQVTM and CDR2 ANQGSEA. J gave up 5 bases and V 7 bases, and 8 bases lay outside the gene matches.

This chain connects TRBV24-1 to TRBJ2-2; D might be TRBD1 (5 bases). V lost 12 bases and J lost 2, with 12 bases in between. Germline lookup yields CDR1 KGHDR and CDR2 SFDVKD. The CDR3 is 13 amino acids. This CDR3 is CASQGSNTGELFF. The CDR3 region has the DNA TGTGCCTCTCAGGGATCAAACACCGGGGAGCTGTTTTTT.

The table lists this clonotype with many counts. V gene TRBV20-1 combines with J gene TRBJ2-2; D is unresolved. Trimming left V 7 bases short and J 4 bases short, with 13 bases between. The CDR3 is 13 amino acids. CDR1 is DFQATT, CDR2 SNEGSKA, per germline (reference sequence). The CDR3 reads CSGRSSSTGELFF. CDR3 DNA sequence: TGCAGTGGACGGTCCTCGAGCACCGGGGAGCTGTTTTTT.

The chain combines TRBV30 with TRBJ2-1; D might be TRBD1 (6 bases). From germline, CDR1 is GTSNPN and CDR2 SVGIG (reference sequence). The CDR3 totals 15 residues. V shed 5 bases and J shed 2 bases, with 16 bases lying between them. The CDR3 reads CAWAKGVSTYNEQFF. CDR3 bases: TGTGCCTGGGCCAAGGGGGTTTCCACCTACAATGAGCAGTTCTTC.

J is TRBJ2-7 and V is TRBV27; possibly TRBD1 for D (5 bases). CDR3 size: 12 residues. V was pared by 6 bases and J by 4 bases, with 10 bases between. Germline V CDR1 and CDR2: MNHEY, SMNVEV (reference sequence). The CDR3 spells CASRTQGYEQYF. The CDR3 DNA is TGTGCCAGCAGAACTCAGGGTTACGAGCAGTACTTC.

The rearrangement links TRBV12-3 or TRBV12-4 to TRBJ2-7; tentatively, D is TRBD1 (5 bases). V was cut by 3 bases and J by 6 bases, with 15 bases left in between. This CDR3 spans 14 amino acids. The CDR3: CASSFWAVGVEQYF. In DNA, the CDR3 is TGTGCCAGCAGTTTCTGGGCGGTAGGGGTCGAGCAGTACTTC.

The V call is TRBV20-1, the J call TRBJ2-1, with 9 bases that match TRBD2. The CDR3 length is 15 residues. The ends lost 0 bases at V and 7 bases at J; junction bases unmatched: 7. The germline CDR1 and CDR2 sequences are DFQATT and SNEGSKA (reference sequence). CDR3 bases: TGCAGTGCTAGAGACCCTAGCGGGAATTGGAATGAGCAGTTCTTC. Amino acids: CSARDPSGNWNEQFF.

This clonotype was seen repeatedly, ten times or more. The rearrangement joins TRBV12-3 or TRBV12-4 to TRBJ1-2, with 9 bases matching TRBD1. The trim removed 6 bases at V and 7 bases at J, leaving 3 bases unmatched. The CDR3 length is 12 residues. CDR3 DNA: TGTGCCAGCAGGACAGGGGGGAGTGGCTACACCTTC. Its protein is CASRTGGSGYTF.

In this sample, this clonotype turned up a few times. The chain has TRBV10-3 and TRBJ2-1; either TRBD1 or TRBD2 may fit D (5 bases each). The germline gives CDR1 ENHRY, CDR2 SYGVKD. The germline V and J ends were trimmed by 4 bases and 3 bases, with 25 bases remaining between them. This CDR3 has 19 residues. The CDR3: CAISGPYASSGSHYNEQFF. The CDR3 region has the DNA TGTGCCATCAGTGGCCCCTATGCTTCGTCAGGGAGTCACTACAATGAGCAGTTCTTC.

This clonotype was seen many times. The genes are TRBV4-2 and TRBJ2-1; D remains ambiguous. Germline lookup yields CDR1 LGHNA and CDR2 YNFKEQ. The CDR3 consists of 12 residues. V was cut by 1 base and J by 7 bases, with 5 bases left in between. CDR3 residues: CASSQAGNEQFF. In DNA, the CDR3 is TGTGCCAGCAGCCAAGCCGGGAATGAGCAGTTCTTC.

Many counts were recorded for this clonotype. V usage is TRBV14 and J usage is TRBJ1-1; the D is unclear. The CDR3 covers 10 residues. Trimming pared 6 bases from V and 3 bases from J, leaving 2 bases between. The germline V gene encodes CDR1 SGHDN and CDR2 FVKESK. CDR3 sequence: CASRDTEAFF. CDR3 sequence (DNA): TGTGCCAGCAGGGACACTGAAGCTTTCTTT.

This chain's CDR3 is CSHAPILGDEQFF. The CDR3 coding sequence is TGCAGCCATGCCCCAATACTTGGGGATGAGCAGTTCTTC. The chain links TRBV29-1 to TRBJ2-1; the D is unclear. Trimming left V 8 bases short and J 8 bases short, with 19 bases between. The CDR3 spans 13 residues. Germline-derived CDR1 and CDR2 are SQVTM and ANQGSEA.

This clonotype has at least ten counts. The CDR3 bases are TGCGCCAGCAGCCCCATTTTGACTCGACCCCAAGAGACCCAGTACTTC. Its protein is CASSPILTRPQETQYF. The chain has TRBV5-1 and TRBJ2-5; no clear D gene. The CDR3 is 16 residues long. Germline V gives CDR1 SGHRS, CDR2 YFSETQ. Trimming took 4 bases from V and 1 from J, leaving 17 bases between them.

This clonotype was counted many times. This chain joins TRBV20-1 and TRBJ2-4; TRBD2 matches at 13 bases. V gave up 3 bases and J gave up 4 bases; unmatched junction bases: 12. The germline gives CDR1 DFQATT, CDR2 SNEGSKA (reference sequence). This CDR3 has 18 amino acids. CDR3: CSASLRTSGSWGKNIQYF. The DNA of the CDR3 is TGCAGTGCTAGCCTTAGGACTAGCGGGAGTTGGGGAAAAAACATTCAGTACTTC.

This clonotype was counted at least ten times. This chain joins TRBV7-9 and TRBJ2-3, with 7 bases matching TRBD1. The CDR3 runs to 15 residues. Germline loops: CDR1 SEHNR, CDR2 FQNEAQ (reference sequence). The junction had 6 bases not matched to a gene; V was cut back by 4 bases and J by 2 bases. In DNA form, the CDR3 reads TGTGCCAGCAGCTCTACAGGGGTCCTCACAGATACGCAGTATTTT. Encoded protein: CASSSTGVLTDTQYF. The variable domain in full, completed from reference TRBV7-9 and TRBJ2-3, reads DTGVSQNPRHKITKRGQNVTFRCDPISEHNRLYWYRQTLGQGPEFLTYFQNEAQLEKSRLLSDRFSAERPKGSFSTLEIQRTEQGDSAMYLCASSSTGVLTDTQYFGPGTRLTVL.

The table lists this clonotype with many counts. The chain joins TRBV20-1 to TRBJ2-1; 12 bases agree with TRBD2. The CDR3 has 12 amino acids. V dropped 5 bases and J dropped 9; count of bases not matched to a gene: 2. The V gene's germline CDR1 is DFQATT and CDR2 SNEGSKA (reference sequence). CDR3: CSAATSGSEQFF. The CDR3 nucleotides are TGCAGTGCTGCGACTAGCGGGAGTGAGCAGTTCTTC.

This clonotype was found a few times. This sequence joins TRBV10-3 and TRBJ2-1, with D possibly being TRBD1 or TRBD2 (5 bases each). Germline CDR1 and CDR2: ENHRY and SYGVKD. Trimming removed 0 bases at V and 1 base at J, with 10 bases between. CDR3 length equals 16 residues. The CDR3 is CAISESTGRSYNEQFF. Here the CDR3 DNA reads TGTGCCATCAGTGAGTCTACGGGACGGTCCTACAATGAGCAGTTCTTC.

Many counts were recorded for this clonotype. The chain uses TRBV30 and TRBJ2-1; possible D gene TRBD2, 6 bases. Deletions cut 2 bases from V and 4 bases from J, with 12 bases between. CDR1 is GTSNPN, CDR2 SVGIG, per germline (reference sequence). The CDR3 loop spans 14 amino acids. CDR3 nucleotide sequence: TGTGCCTGGAGTCTAAATAGCGGTTACAATGAGCAGTTCTTC. This codes for CAWSLNSGYNEQFF.

This clonotype was detected ten times or more. CDR3 DNA sequence: TGTGCCAGCAGCACCACCGGACAGGGCATGGCTTTCTTT. As protein: CASSTTGQGMAFF. The chain combines TRBV9 with TRBJ1-1, with 8 positions matching TRBD1. The CDR3 is 13 residues long. V trimming: 4 bases; J trimming: 11 bases; junction bases outside the gene matches: 10. Germline values: CDR1 SGDLS, CDR2 YYNGEE.

This clonotype was recorded at least ten times. The V gene is TRBV4-1, the J gene TRBJ2-7, with 13 bases identical to TRBD2. The CDR3 loop spans 17 amino acids. Trimming cost V 0 bases and J 0 bases; bases outside gene matches: 2. The V gene's germline CDR1 is MGHRA and CDR2 YSYEKL. CDR3: CASSQEWTSGSSYEQYF. As DNA, the CDR3 is TGCGCCAGCAGCCAAGAATGGACTAGCGGGAGCTCCTACGAGCAGTACTTC.

The sample holds a few counts of this clonotype. The rearrangement joins TRBV11-3 to TRBJ1-1, with unresolved D. V was pared by 1 base and J by 5 bases, with 8 bases between. Germline V lookup: CDR1 SGHNT, CDR2 YENEEA. This CDR3 contains 13 residues. The CDR3 region has the DNA TGTGCCAGCAGCTTAGTCCGATTTACTGAAGCTTTCTTT. Amino acids: CASSLVRFTEAFF.

This clonotype showed up just a few times. The CDR3 DNA follows: TGTGCCAGCAGAGGGGACCTAGCGGGAAGCTCTGGGGCCAACGTCCTGACTTTC. It encodes CASRGDLAGSSGANVLTF. The V call is TRBV27, the J call TRBJ2-6; 9 bases line up with TRBD2. The germline gives CDR1 MNHEY, CDR2 SMNVEV (reference sequence). V lost 6 bases, J lost 0 bases, and 9 bases stayed unmatched. The CDR3 runs to 18 residues.

This clonotype was observed at least ten times. The chain recombines TRBV28 with TRBJ2-7; TRBD1 might be the D (5 bases). Trimming left V 3 bases short and J 2 bases short, with 14 bases between. Looked up from germline, CDR1 is MDHEN and CDR2 is SYDVKM. The CDR3 extends over 15 amino acids. CDR3 amino acids: CASSFRDRRAYEQYF. The CDR3 nucleotides read TGTGCCAGCAGTTTTAGAGACAGACGCGCCTACGAGCAGTACTTC.

The gene calls are TRBV6-5 and TRBJ2-5; TRBD2 aligns across 7 bases. V lost 4 bases, J lost 5 bases, and 10 bases stayed unmatched. The CDR3 consists of 15 residues. Per germline, CDR1 MNHEY and CDR2 SVGAGI. CDR3 protein: CASSWGGMSGETQYF. The CDR3 nucleotides read TGTGCCAGCAGTTGGGGGGGGATGTCAGGGGAGACCCAGTACTTC.

The chain employs TRBV19 and TRBJ2-2, with D unclear. Germline V gives CDR1 LNHDA, CDR2 SQIVND (reference sequence). This CDR3 has 11 amino acids. Trimming took off 7 bases at V and 6 bases at J, with 6 bases between the two ends. CDR3 in amino acids: CASNTAGELFF. CDR3 DNA sequence: TGTGCCAGTAACACCGCCGGGGAGCTGTTTTTT.